Sequencing of this T cell receptor beta chain was carried out in a study of T cells in Graves' hyperthyroidism and ophthalmopathy. A patient was excluded if there was uncontrolled infection, other autoimmune disease, pregnancy or lactation. Drawn at first hyperthyroidism diagnosis, the blood sample preceded any ophthalmopathy symptoms. Whole-study findings and limits: Blood also held most thyroid clonotypes expanded beyond 0.001.

RNA transcripts provided the source from which TCR beta CDR3 regions were amplified. When the TCR CDR3 underwent first-round RT-PCR, the HTBI primer set was used. TCRdb itself ran the multiplex PCR reads through MiXCR, one entry per CDR3 protein. The data contain around 280,000 distinct CDR3 sequences, 13% of them singletons. In regard to this clonotype: Its antigen is currently unknown.

Germline V gives CDR1 MGHDK, CDR2 SYGVNS. Between the trimmed V and J ends, which lost 3 bases and 2 bases, there was a span of 7 bases. The CDR3 has 13 residues. V is TRBV25-1 and J is TRBJ2-5; no clear D gene. This clonotype was obtained from a woman in her thirties with Graves' hyperthyroidism that later progressed to Graves' ophthalmopathy. Source material: blood. The CDR3 sequence: CASSDTEQETQYF. The CDR3, as DNA: TGTGCCAGCAGTGACACAGAACAAGAGACCCAGTACTTC.